This T cell receptor (beta chain) was captured by sequencing in a study of blood T cell repertoires in COVID-19. Categorization into cohorts depended on clinical history that participants reported. Either two negative PCRs, clearance, or symptom resolution qualified Cohort 3 donors as recovered. Per the study methods: Amplification from reference gene primers served as the basis for estimated nucleated cell counts. Sequenced by immunoSEQ multiplex PCR; TCRdb stores in-frame clones only, minus some. The D gene and trimming were derived from the DNA, and the V and J assignments and clone size from that table. The table shows around 450,000 clones, with about 92% occurring only once. The origin of this receptor is a man younger than 35 who had recovered from COVID-19. Sequencing was carried out using PBMCs or T cells enriched from blood (not recorded which).

The CDR3 reads CASSLRGNTEAFF. The CDR3 coding sequence is TGTGCCAGCAGCTTACGGGGGAACACTGAAGCTTTCTTT. This chain uses TRBV7-8 with TRBJ1-1, with unresolved D. V gave up 2 bases and J gave up 1 base, with 5 bases separating them. CDR3 length equals 13 residues. Germline V lookup: CDR1 SGHVS, CDR2 FQNEAQ.